The source of this T cell receptor (beta chain) is a study of T cell responses to AZD1222 COVID-19 vaccine. General study findings and limits: Donors, mostly white British, included more females; clonal diversity was possibly underestimated. At baseline, seropositivity was found in only six or seven AZD1222 recipients.

Clones were sequenced by immunoSEQ multiplex PCR, and TCRdb holds only the in-frame ones, with some missing. Among 95,000 to 130,000 clones listed, approximately 83% were seen once. The germline gives CDR1 LGHNA, CDR2 YSLEER. This CDR3 contains 18 residues. V was shortened by 1 base and J by 3 bases, with 21 bases between the two germline ends. A note on this clone: The antigen is not known.

The J gene is TRBJ1-2, the V gene TRBV4-3, with D tentatively TRBD1 (6 bases). The receptor's source is an adult in good health. This specimen was peripheral blood, taken on day 0 of MenACWY control vaccination. CDR3 bases: TGCGCCAGCAGCCAAGTAGGGGGAATCTCGGGTGTCGACTATGGCTACACCTTC. The encoded protein is CASSQVGGISGVDYGYTF.